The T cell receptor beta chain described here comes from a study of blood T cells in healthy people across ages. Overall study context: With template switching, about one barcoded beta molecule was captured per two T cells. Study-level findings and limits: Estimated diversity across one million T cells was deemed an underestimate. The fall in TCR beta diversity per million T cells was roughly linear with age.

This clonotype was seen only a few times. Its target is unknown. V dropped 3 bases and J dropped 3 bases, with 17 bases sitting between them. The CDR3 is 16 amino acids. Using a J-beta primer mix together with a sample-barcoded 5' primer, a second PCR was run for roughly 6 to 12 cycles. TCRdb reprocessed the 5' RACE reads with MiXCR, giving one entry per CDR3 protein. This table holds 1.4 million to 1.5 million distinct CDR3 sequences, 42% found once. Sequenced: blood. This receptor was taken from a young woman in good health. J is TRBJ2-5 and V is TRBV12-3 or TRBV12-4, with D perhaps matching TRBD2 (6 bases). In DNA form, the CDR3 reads TGTGCCAGCAGTTTTAGTTGGAAAACGGGAGAAGAGACCCAGTACTTC. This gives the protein CASSFSWKTGEETQYF.